These 14 T cell receptor beta chains originate from one sample sequenced in a study of blood T cells in healthy people across ages. Next came a second PCR, run for 7 to 11 cycles, which used a sample-barcoded 5' primer along with a J-beta primer mix. MiXCR, applied by TCRdb to the 5' RACE reads, yields one record per CDR3 protein. The table shows 780,000 or so distinct CDR3 sequences, with around three fifths occurring only once. The specimen was blood. Receptors originate from a man between 35 and 55 years old in good health.

This rearrangement joins TRBV15 to TRBJ2-6; D not certain. The CDR3 runs 14 residues. The ends were cut back, 0 bases at V and 8 bases at J, with 8 bases in the middle. CDR1 is LNHNV, CDR2 YYDKDF, per germline (reference sequence). CDR3 DNA sequence: TGTGCCACCAGCAGAGAGGCAGGACCCAACGTCCTGACTTTC. It codes for CATSREAGPNVLTF.

CDR3 amino acids: CASSLESGGDLNIQYF. The CDR3, as DNA: TGTGCCAGCAGTTTAGAGTCAGGGGGCGATTTGAACATTCAGTACTTC. This chain uses TRBV28 with TRBJ2-5, with TRBD1 identical over 8 bases. The end of the DNA is better explained by TRBJ2-4, so the J call may be wrong. The CDR3 spans 16 residues. Germline CDR1 MDHEN, CDR2 SYDVKM.

This chain joins TRBV7-7 and TRBJ2-1; weak D call: TRBD2 (6 bases). Germline V gene lookup returns CDR1 SSHAT and CDR2 FNYEAQ (reference sequence). Trimming removed 1 base from V and 6 bases from J, with 16 bases in between. The CDR3 is made up of 16 amino acids. The CDR3 region has the DNA TGTGCCAGCAGCTTAGGGACCCCGGGAGACGGCAATGAGCAGTTCTTC. This codes for CASSLGTPGDGNEQFF. The variable domain in full, completed from reference TRBV7-7 and TRBJ2-1, reads GAGVSQSPRYKVTKRGQDVTLRCDPISSHATLYWYQQALGQGPEFLTYFNYEAQPDKSGLPSDRFSAERPEGSISTLTIQRTEQRDSAMYRCASSLGTPGDGNEQFFGPGTRLTVL.

This chain connects TRBV2 to TRBJ2-5; 10 bases are shared with TRBD1. Trimming at V came to 5 bases and at J to 5 bases, leaving 8 bases not matched to a gene. The CDR3 is made up of 15 amino acids. Germline V gene data show CDR1 as SNHLY and CDR2 as FYNNEI. For the CDR3, the DNA is TGTGCCAGCAGTACCGGGACAGGGGCTTCGGAGACCCAGTACTTC. The encoded protein is CASSTGTGASETQYF.

The rearrangement joins TRBV7-2 to TRBJ2-7; D call uncertain. Per germline, CDR1 SGHTA and CDR2 FQGNSA. Trimming left V 1 base short and J 2 bases short, with 12 bases between. The length of the CDR3 is 15 residues. CDR3 nucleotides: TGTGCCAGCAGCTTAGACCAAAGGCTCCCCTACGAGCAGTACTTC. Protein sequence: CASSLDQRLPYEQYF.

This clonotype showed up just a few times. CDR3 in DNA: TGTGCCAGCAGTTTTTGGGGGAGTCACGACGAGCAGTACTTC. Its translation: CASSFWGSHDEQYF. The genes are TRBV27 and TRBJ2-7, with D tentatively TRBD1 or TRBD2 (5 bases each). Trimming removed 3 bases from V and 5 bases from J, with 14 bases in between. Germline CDR1 is MNHEY and CDR2 is SMNVEV (reference sequence). The length of the CDR3 is 14 residues.

The rearrangement uses TRBV7-2 and TRBJ2-1, with TRBD2 matching 8 bases. With V trimmed by 5 bases and J by 5 bases, 14 bases remained unmatched. The CDR3 runs to 17 residues. Germline V lookup: CDR1 SGHTA, CDR2 FQGNSA. In DNA, the CDR3 is TGTGCCAGCAGCCGCCATCCGGGACTAGATAGGGACAATGAGCAGTTCTTC. This gives the protein CASSRHPGLDRDNEQFF.

This chain links TRBV20-1 with TRBJ2-6; D is ambiguous. The CDR3 runs to 15 residues. The V and J ends lost 6 bases and 0 bases respectively, with 12 bases between them. The germline gives CDR1 DFQATT, CDR2 SNEGSKA (reference sequence). The CDR3 nucleotides are TGCAGTGCCGTCCAGGCCAACTCTGGGGCCAACGTCCTGACTTTC. Protein product: CSAVQANSGANVLTF.

The chain is built from TRBV7-2 and TRBJ2-4, with 10 bases matching TRBD1. The J call may not be correct, given that the DNA end is closer to TRBJ2-7. This CDR3 has 17 amino acids. The V gene's germline CDR1 is SGHTA and CDR2 FQGNSA. CDR3 protein: CASSLSAGQGVGGEQYF. The CDR3 coding sequence is TGTGCCAGCAGCTTAAGTGCAGGACAGGGGGTGGGAGGCGAGCAGTACTTC.

The count of this clonotype is one. J is TRBJ1-1 and V is TRBV7-2; D is ambiguous. Germline V CDR1 and CDR2: SGHTA, FQGNSA. V was pared by 1 base and J by 1 base, with 19 bases between. The CDR3 contains 18 residues. CDR3 in amino acids: CASSLGMITSFWNTEAFF. CDR3 nucleotide sequence: TGTGCCAGCAGCTTAGGCATGATAACTTCTTTTTGGAACACTGAAGCTTTCTTT.

The V and J genes are TRBV15 and TRBJ2-1, with 7 bases matching TRBD1. Germline V gene sequence: CDR1 LNHNV, CDR2 YYDKDF (reference sequence). V was pared by 5 bases and J by 0 bases, with 4 bases of the junction left unmatched. The CDR3 length is 15 residues. The CDR3 protein is CATSATGASYNEQFF. CDR3 sequence (DNA): TGTGCCACCAGCGCCACAGGGGCCTCCTACAATGAGCAGTTCTTC.

This clonotype was seen a handful of times. V gene TRBV5-4 combines with J gene TRBJ2-5; possibly TRBD1 for D (6 bases). CDR1 and CDR2 (germline): SGHNT, YYREEE (reference sequence). Trimming cost V 4 bases and J 5 bases, with 18 bases left between them. This CDR3 spans 15 amino acids. CDR3 DNA: TGTGCCAGCAGCCCCAGGGGTCAACTACAGGAGACCCAGTACTTC. Its protein product is CASSPRGQLQETQYF.

The V and J genes are TRBV7-2 and TRBJ2-3; D is perhaps TRBD1 or TRBD2 (5 bases each). The CDR3 totals 12 residues. Trimming took 5 bases from V and 7 from J, leaving 10 bases between them. Germline V gene lookup returns CDR1 SGHTA and CDR2 FQGNSA. CDR3 DNA: TGTGCCAGCAGCCGGGACGCATATACGCAGTATTTT. Encoded protein: CASSRDAYTQYF. Full variable domain (rest looked up from reference TRBV7-2 and TRBJ2-3): GAGVSQSPSNKVTEKGKDVELRCDPISGHTALYWYRQSLGQGLEFLIYFQGNSAPDKSGLPSDRFSAERTGGSVSTLTIQRTQQEDSAVYLCASSRDAYTQYFGPGTRLTVL.

V is TRBV6-1 and J is TRBJ1-4, with D possibly being TRBD1 (5 bases). Germline CDR1 MNHNS, CDR2 SASEGT. There are 15 residues in the CDR3. Deletions cut 6 bases from V and 4 bases from J, with 15 bases between. This CDR3 is CASRRLRAINEKLFF. The CDR3 region has the DNA TGTGCCAGCAGACGTCTCAGGGCGATTAATGAAAAACTGTTTTTT.